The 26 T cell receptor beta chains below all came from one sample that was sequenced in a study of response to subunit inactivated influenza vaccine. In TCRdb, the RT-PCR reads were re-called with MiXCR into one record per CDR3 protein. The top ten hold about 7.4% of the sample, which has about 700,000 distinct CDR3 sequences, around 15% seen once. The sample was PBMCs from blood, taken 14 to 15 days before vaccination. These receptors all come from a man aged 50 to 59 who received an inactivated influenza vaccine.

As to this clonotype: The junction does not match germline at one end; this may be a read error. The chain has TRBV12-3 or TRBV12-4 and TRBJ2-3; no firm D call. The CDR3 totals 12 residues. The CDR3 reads CVSSLTADTQYF. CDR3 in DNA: TGTGTCAGCAGTCTGACGGCAGATACGCAGTATTTT.

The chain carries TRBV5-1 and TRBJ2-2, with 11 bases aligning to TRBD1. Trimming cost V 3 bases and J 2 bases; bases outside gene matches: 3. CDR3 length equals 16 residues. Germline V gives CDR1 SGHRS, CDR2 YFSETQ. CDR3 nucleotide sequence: TGCGCCAGCAGCTGGGGGACAGGGGGAAACACCGGGGAGCTGTTTTTT. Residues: CASSWGTGGNTGELFF.

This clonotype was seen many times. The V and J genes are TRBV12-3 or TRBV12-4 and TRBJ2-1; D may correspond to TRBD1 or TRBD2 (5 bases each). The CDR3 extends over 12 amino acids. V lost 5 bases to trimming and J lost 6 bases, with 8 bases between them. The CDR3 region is CASSGTSNEQFF. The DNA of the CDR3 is TGTGCCAGCAGTGGGACGTCCAATGAGCAGTTCTTC.

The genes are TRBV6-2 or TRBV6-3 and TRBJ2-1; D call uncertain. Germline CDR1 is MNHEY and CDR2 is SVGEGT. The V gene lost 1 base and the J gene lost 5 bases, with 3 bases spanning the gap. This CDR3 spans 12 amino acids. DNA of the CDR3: TGTGCCAGCAGTTACTTCAACAATGAGCAGTTCTTC. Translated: CASSYFNNEQFF.

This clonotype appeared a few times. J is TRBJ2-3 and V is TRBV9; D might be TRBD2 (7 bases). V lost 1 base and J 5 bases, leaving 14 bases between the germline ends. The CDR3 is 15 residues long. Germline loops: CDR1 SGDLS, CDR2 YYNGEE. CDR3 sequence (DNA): TGTGCCAGCAGCGTAATGGGGGGGCTGAAAGATACGCAGTATTTT. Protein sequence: CASSVMGGLKDTQYF.

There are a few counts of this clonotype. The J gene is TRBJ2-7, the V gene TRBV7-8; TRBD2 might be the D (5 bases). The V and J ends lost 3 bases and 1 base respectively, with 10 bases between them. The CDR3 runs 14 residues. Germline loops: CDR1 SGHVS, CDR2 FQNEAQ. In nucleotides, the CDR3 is TGTGCCAGCAGCTTCACGGAGGTGTCCTACGAGCAGTACTTC. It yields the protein CASSFTEVSYEQYF.

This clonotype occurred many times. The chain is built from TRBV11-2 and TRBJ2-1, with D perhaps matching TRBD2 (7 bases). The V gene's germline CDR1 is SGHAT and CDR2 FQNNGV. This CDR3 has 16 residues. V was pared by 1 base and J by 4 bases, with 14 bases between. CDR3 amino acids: CASSLVRGANYNEQFF. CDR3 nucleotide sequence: TGTGCCAGCAGCTTAGTCCGGGGGGCTAATTACAATGAGCAGTTCTTC.

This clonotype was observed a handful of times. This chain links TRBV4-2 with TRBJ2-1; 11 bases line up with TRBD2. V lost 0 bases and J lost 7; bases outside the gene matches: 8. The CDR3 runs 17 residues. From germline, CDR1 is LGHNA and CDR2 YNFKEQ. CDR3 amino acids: CASSQEPGLAVSNEQFF. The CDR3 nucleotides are TGTGCCAGCAGCCAAGAACCGGGACTAGCGGTTTCTAATGAGCAGTTCTTC.

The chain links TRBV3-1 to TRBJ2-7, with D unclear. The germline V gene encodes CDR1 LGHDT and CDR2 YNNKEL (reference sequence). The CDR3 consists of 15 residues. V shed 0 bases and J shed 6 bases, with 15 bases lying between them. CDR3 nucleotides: TGTGCCAGCAGCCAAGAAATCGTGGGCCCTGGCGAGCAGTACTTC. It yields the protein CASSQEIVGPGEQYF.

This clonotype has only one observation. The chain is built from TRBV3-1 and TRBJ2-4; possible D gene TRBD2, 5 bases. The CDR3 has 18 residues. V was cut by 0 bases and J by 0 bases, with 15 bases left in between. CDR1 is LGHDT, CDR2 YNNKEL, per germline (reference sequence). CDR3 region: CASSQDFRTGIAKNIQYF. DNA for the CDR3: TGTGCCAGCAGCCAAGACTTCAGGACTGGGATAGCCAAAAACATTCAGTACTTC.

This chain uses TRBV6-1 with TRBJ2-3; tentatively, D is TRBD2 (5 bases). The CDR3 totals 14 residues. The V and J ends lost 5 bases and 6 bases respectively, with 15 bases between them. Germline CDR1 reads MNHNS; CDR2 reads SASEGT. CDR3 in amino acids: CASSPGDPRDTQYF. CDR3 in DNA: TGTGCCAGCAGTCCCGGGGATCCCAGGGATACGCAGTATTTT.

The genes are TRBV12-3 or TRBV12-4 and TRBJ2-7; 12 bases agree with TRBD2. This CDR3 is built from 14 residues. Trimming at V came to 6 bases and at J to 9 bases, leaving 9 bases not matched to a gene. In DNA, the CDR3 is TGTGCCAGCAGCGGGACTAGCGGGTCCCGAGGGCAGTACTTC. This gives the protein CASSGTSGSRGQYF.

The CDR3 DNA is TGTGCCAGCAGTTACAGGGATGGCTCCTACAATGAGCAGTTCTTC. It encodes CASSYRDGSYNEQFF. The J gene is TRBJ2-1, the V gene TRBV12-3 or TRBV12-4; perhaps TRBD1 as D (6 bases). This CDR3 comprises 15 residues. V lost 4 bases, J lost 0 bases, and 10 bases lay in between.

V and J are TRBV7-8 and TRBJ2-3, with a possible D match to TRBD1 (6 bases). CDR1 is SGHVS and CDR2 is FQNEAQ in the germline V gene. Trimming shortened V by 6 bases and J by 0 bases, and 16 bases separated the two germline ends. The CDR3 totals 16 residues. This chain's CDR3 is CASSHKQGSSTDTQYF. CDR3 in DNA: TGTGCCAGCAGTCACAAACAGGGCTCCAGCACAGATACGCAGTATTTT.

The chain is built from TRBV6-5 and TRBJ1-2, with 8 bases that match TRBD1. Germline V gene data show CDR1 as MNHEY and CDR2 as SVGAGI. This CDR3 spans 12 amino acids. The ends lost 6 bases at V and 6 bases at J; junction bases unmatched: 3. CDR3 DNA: TGTGCCAGCAGACAGGGGGTTAATGGCTACACCTTC. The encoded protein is CASRQGVNGYTF.

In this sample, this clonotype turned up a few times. Here the CDR3 reads CASSFFSGTGNEQFF. Here the CDR3 DNA reads TGTGCCAGCAGCTTCTTCTCCGGGACAGGGAATGAGCAGTTCTTC. The chain combines TRBV7-2 with TRBJ2-1; 9 bases match TRBD1. CDR1 and CDR2 (germline): SGHTA, FQGNSA. The CDR3 is made up of 15 amino acids. J was trimmed by 7 bases and V by 3 bases; bases with no gene match: 7.

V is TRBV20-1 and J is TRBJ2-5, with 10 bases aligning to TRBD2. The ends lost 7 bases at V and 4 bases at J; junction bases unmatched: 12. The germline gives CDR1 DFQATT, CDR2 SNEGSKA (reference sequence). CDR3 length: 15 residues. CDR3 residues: CSEKAQREGIETQYF. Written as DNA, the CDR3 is TGCAGTGAGAAGGCTCAGCGGGAGGGAATAGAGACCCAGTACTTC.

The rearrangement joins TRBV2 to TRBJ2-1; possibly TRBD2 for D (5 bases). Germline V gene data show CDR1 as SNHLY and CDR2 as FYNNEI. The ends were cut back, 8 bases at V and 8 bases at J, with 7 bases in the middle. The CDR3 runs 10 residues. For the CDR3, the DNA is TGTGCCAGCGCGAGGGATGAGCAGTTCTTC. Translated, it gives CASARDEQFF.

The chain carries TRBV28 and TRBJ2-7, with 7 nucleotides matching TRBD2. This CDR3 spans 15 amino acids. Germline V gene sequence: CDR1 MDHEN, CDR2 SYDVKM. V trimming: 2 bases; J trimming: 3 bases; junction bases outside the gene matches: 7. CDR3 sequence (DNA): TGTGCCAGCAGTTTAGCGCTAGCGGAATACTACGAGCAGTACTTC. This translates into CASSLALAEYYEQYF. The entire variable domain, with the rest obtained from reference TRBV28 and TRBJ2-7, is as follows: DVKVTQSSRYLVKRTGEKVFLECVQDMDHENMFWYRQDPGLGLRLIYFSYDVKMKEKGDIPEGYSVSREKKERFSLILESASTNQTSMYLCASSLALAEYYEQYFGPGTRLTVT.

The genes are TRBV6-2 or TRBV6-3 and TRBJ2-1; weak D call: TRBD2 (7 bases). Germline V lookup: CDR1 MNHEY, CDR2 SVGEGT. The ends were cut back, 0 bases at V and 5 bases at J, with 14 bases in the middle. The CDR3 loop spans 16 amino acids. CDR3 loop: CASSYSSGGLNNEQFF. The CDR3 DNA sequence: TGTGCCAGCAGTTACTCGTCGGGGGGCTTAAACAATGAGCAGTTCTTC.

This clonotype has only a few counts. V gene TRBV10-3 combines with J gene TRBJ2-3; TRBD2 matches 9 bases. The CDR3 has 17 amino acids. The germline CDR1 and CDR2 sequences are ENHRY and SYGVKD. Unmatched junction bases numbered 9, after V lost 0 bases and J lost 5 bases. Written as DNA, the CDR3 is TGTGCCATCAGTGAGTCGAAGGGTAGCGGGAGAGAAGATACGCAGTATTTT. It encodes CAISESKGSGREDTQYF.

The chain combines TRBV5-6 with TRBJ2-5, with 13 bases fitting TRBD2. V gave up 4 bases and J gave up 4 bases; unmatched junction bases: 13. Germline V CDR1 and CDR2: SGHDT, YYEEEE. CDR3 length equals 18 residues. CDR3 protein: CASSEAGTSGDWGETQYF. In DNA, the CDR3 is TGTGCCAGCAGCGAGGCCGGGACTAGCGGGGACTGGGGAGAGACCCAGTACTTC.

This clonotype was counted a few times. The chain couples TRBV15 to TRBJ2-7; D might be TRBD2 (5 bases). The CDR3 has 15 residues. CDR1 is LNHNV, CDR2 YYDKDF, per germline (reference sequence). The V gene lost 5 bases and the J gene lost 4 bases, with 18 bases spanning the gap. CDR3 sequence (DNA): TGTGCCACCAGCCCCTCCTTTGGCCCGGGGTACGAGCAGTACTTC. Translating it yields CATSPSFGPGYEQYF.

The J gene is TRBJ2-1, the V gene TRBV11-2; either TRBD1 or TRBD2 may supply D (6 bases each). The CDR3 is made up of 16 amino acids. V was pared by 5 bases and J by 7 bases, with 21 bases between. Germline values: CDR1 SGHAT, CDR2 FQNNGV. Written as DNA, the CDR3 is TGTGCCAGCAGCCGAGTGGGGGGCCGGCGATGGAATGAGCAGTTCTTC. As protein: CASSRVGGRRWNEQFF.

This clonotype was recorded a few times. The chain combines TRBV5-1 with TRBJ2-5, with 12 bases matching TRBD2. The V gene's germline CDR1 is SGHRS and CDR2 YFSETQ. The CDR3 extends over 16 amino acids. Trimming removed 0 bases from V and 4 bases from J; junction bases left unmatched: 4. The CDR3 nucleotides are TGCGCCAGCAGCTTGGGACTAGCGGGAGTAGGAGAGACCCAGTACTTC. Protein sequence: CASSLGLAGVGETQYF.

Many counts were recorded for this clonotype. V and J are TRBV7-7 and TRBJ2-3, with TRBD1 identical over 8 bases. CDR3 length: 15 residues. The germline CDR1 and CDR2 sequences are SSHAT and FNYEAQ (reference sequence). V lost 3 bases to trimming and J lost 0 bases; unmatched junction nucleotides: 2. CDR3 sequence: CASSLRQGSTDTQYF. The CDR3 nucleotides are TGTGCCAGCAGCTTGCGACAGGGGAGCACAGATACGCAGTATTTT.